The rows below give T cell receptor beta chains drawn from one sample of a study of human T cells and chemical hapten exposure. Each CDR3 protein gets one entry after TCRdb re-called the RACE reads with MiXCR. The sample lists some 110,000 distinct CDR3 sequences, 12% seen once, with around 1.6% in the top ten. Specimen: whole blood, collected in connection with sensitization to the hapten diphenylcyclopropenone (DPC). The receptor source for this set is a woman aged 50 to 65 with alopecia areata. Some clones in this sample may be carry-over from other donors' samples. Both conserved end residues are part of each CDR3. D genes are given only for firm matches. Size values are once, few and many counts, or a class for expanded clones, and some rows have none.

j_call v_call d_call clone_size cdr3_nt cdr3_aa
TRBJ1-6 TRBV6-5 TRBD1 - TGTGCCAGCAGTTCCCTAAGGCCGGGACAGAATAATTCACCCCTCCACTTT CASSSLRPGQNNSPLHF
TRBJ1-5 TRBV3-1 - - TGTGCCAGCAGCCAACGGGGGGGTGGGCCCCAGCATTTT CASSQRGGGPQHF
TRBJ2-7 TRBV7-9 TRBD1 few TGTGCCAGCAGCTTAGAGGGACAGGGGACCTACGAGCAGTACTTC CASSLEGQGTYEQYF
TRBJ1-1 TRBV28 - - TGTGCCAGCAGTTTCTCGTCGGGCAGGTTCCGTGAAGCTTTCTTT CASSFSSGRFREAFF
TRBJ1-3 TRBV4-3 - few TGCGCCAGCAGCCGATCCCTAGTGGTGAGCTCTGGAAACACCATATATTTT CASSRSLVVSSGNTIYF
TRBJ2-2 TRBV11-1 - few TGTGCCAGCAGCTTCCTCCAGATCACCGGGGAGCTGTTTTTT CASSFLQITGELFF
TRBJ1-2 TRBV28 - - TGTGCCAGCAGTTCAACAGGGTATGGCTACACCTTC CASSSTGYGYTF
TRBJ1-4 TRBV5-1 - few TGCGCCAGCAGCCTCCAAGGGAGCTCCGAGGCGGAAAAACTGTTTTTT CASSLQGSSEAEKLFF
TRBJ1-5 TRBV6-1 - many TGTGCCAGCAGGGATCTAGGGGGTACTCAGCCCCAGCATTTT CASRDLGGTQPQHF
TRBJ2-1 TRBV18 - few TGTGCCAGCTCACCCCCGGCGGGGACTAATGAGCAGTTCTTC CASSPPAGTNEQFF
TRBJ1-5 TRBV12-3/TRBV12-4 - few TGTGCCAGCAGTTTGGGTAGCCAGCCCCAGCATTTT CASSLGSQPQHF
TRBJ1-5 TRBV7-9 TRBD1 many TGTGCCAGCAGCTTGGGACAGGGGGGAGCGCCCCAGCATTTT CASSLGQGGAPQHF
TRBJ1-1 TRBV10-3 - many TGTGCCATCAGTGAGTCTGCGACTGAAGCTTTCTTT CAISESATEAFF
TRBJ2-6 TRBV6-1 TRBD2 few TGTGCCAGCAGGCTACTAGCGGGAGGCTCTGGGGCCAACGTCCTGACTTTC CASRLLAGGSGANVLTF
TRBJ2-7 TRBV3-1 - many TGTGCCAGCAGCCAAGGTGGAGGGGGCCCCTACGAGCAGTACTTC CASSQGGGGPYEQYF
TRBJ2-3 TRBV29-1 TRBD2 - TGCAGCGTTGTCGGGGGGGCTTTCACAGATACGCAGTATTTT CSVVGGAFTDTQYF
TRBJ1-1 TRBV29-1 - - TGCAGCGTTGAAGAGTGGGCGAACACTGAAGCTTTCTTT CSVEEWANTEAFF